The rows below give T cell receptor beta chains drawn from one sample of a study of CD8+CD57+ T cells in acquired aplastic anemia. TCRdb re-called the reads through MiXCR, storing one row per CDR3 protein. In the table there are approximately 160,000 distinct CDR3 sequences, roughly 48% of which are singletons. The specimen sequenced was sorted CD4+, CD8+, or CD8+CD57+ T cells (not recorded which) from PBMCs. All receptors come from a human donor in good health. CDR3s include the opening cysteine and the closing phenylalanine or tryptophan. The order of the fields is clone size, V gene, D gene, J gene, CDR3 protein, CDR3 DNA. The D gene is left open where the match is weak. Some rows have no size entry. The others give once, few or many, or a class for an expanded clone.

>many|TRBV4-2|-|TRBJ2-3
CATGGGSTDTQYF
TGTGCCACGGGCGGCGGGAGCACAGATACGCAGTATTTT
>many|TRBV20-1|-|TRBJ1-2
CSASLDGWYGYTF
TGCAGTGCTAGTCTTGACGGATGGTATGGCTACACCTTC
>-|TRBV24-1|-|TRBJ2-5
CATSDLSGQETQYF
TGTGCCACCAGTGATTTAAGCGGCCAAGAGACCCAGTACTTC
>-|TRBV6-1|TRBD1|TRBJ1-1
CASSADRDSPEAFF
TGTGCCAGCAGTGCTGACAGGGACTCGCCTGAAGCTTTCTTT
>many|TRBV4-2|-|TRBJ2-3
CASSQDKYADTQYF
TGTGCCAGCAGCCAAGACAAATATGCAGATACGCAGTATTTT
>-|TRBV2|-|TRBJ2-1
CASSEEGTSKFF
TGTGCCAGCAGTGAAGAGGGGACCTCAAAGTTCTTC
>many|TRBV12-3/TRBV12-4|TRBD1|TRBJ2-2
CASSLTGGRTGELFF
TGTGCCAGCAGTCTGACAGGGGGCCGGACCGGGGAGCTGTTTTTT
>-|TRBV18|-|TRBJ1-4
CASSRFVGEKLFF
TGTGCCAGCTCCCGTTTTGTTGGAGAAAAACTGTTTTTT
>many|TRBV24-1|-|TRBJ1-2
CATSDSRRQPNYGYTF
TGTGCCACCAGTGATTCCCGGAGACAGCCTAACTATGGCTACACCTTC
>many|TRBV9|-|TRBJ1-1
CASSVPRPEAFF
TGTGCCAGCAGCGTACCCCGGCCTGAAGCTTTCTTT
>-|TRBV7-8|TRBD1|TRBJ2-1
CASSPVGTGNEQFF
TGTGCCAGCAGCCCTGTCGGGACAGGCAATGAGCAGTTCTTC
>many|TRBV6-5|TRBD1|TRBJ1-1
CASSYDRVNTEAFF
TGTGCCAGCAGTTACGACAGGGTGAACACTGAAGCTTTCTTT
>-|TRBV11-1|TRBD1|TRBJ1-1
CASSTTGVFGDTEAFF
TGTGCCAGCAGCACAACAGGGGTTTTTGGCGACACTGAAGCTTTCTTT
>many|TRBV20-1|TRBD2|TRBJ2-7
CSARDATSPARDEQYF
TGCAGTGCTAGAGATGCGACTAGCCCAGCTAGGGACGAGCAGTACTTC
>-|TRBV20-1|TRBD1|TRBJ1-6
CSAPTGALEALHF
TGCAGTGCGCCTACAGGGGCGCTAGAGGCCCTCCACTTT
>-|TRBV19|TRBD1|TRBJ2-5
CASSLDGRGRETQYF
TGTGCCAGTAGTCTCGACGGCAGGGGGCGAGAGACCCAGTACTTC
>many|TRBV7-2|-|TRBJ1-2
CASSLAHDQRGYTF
TGTGCCAGCAGCTTAGCCCACGATCAGCGGGGCTACACCTTC
>-|TRBV2|TRBD1|TRBJ1-1
CASRKPGQTMTEAFF
TGTGCCAGCAGAAAACCGGGACAGACCATGACTGAAGCTTTCTTT
>many|TRBV3-1|TRBD2|TRBJ2-7
CASSQTGLAWYF
TGTGCCAGCAGCCAAACGGGACTAGCGTGGTACTTC
>-|TRBV12-3/TRBV12-4|-|TRBJ1-1
CASRSVGTNTEAFF
TGTGCCAGCAGGAGTGTAGGGACGAACACTGAAGCTTTCTTT
>many|TRBV12-3/TRBV12-4|-|TRBJ2-2
CASSLGDTGELFF
TGTGCCAGCAGTTTGGGTGACACCGGGGAGCTGTTTTTT
>many|TRBV7-9|-|TRBJ2-5
CASSGEETQYF
TGTGCCAGCAGCGGGGAGGAGACCCAGTACTTC
>many|TRBV19|-|TRBJ1-1
CASSITENTEAFF
TGTGCCAGTAGTATAACAGAGAACACTGAAGCTTTCTTT
>-|TRBV5-1|TRBD1|TRBJ2-7
CATNSTGHEQYF
TGCGCCACAAACTCGACAGGGCATGAGCAGTACTTC
>-|TRBV19|TRBD2|TRBJ2-5
CASSFVAGGRQTQYF
TGTGCCAGTAGTTTCGTAGCGGGAGGGCGACAGACCCAGTACTTC
>-|TRBV20-1|TRBD1|TRBJ1-5
CSARGPGGMVQPQHF
TGCAGTGCTAGAGGACCAGGGGGCATGGTTCAGCCCCAGCATTTT
>-|TRBV20-1|TRBD1|TRBJ1-4
CSARERTGVEKLFF
TGCAGTGCTAGAGAAAGGACAGGGGTTGAAAAACTGTTTTTT
>-|TRBV7-9|-|TRBJ1-2
CASSLSEIGYTF
TGTGCCAGCAGCTTAAGCGAAATAGGCTACACCTTC
>many|TRBV14|-|TRBJ1-1
CASSETGNTEAFF
TGTGCCAGCAGTGAAACAGGGAACACTGAAGCTTTCTTT
>-|TRBV15|-|TRBJ2-7
CATSRGLGGDEQYF
TGTGCCACCAGCAGGGGTTTAGGGGGTGACGAGCAGTACTTC
>-|TRBV12-3/TRBV12-4|-|TRBJ1-2
CASSSGFRRLGYTF
TGTGCCAGCAGCTCCGGATTCAGAAGGCTGGGCTACACCTTC
>-|TRBV29-1|-|TRBJ2-5
CSGVTSTSETQYF
TGCAGCGGGGTGACAAGTACTTCTGAGACCCAGTACTTC
>-|TRBV19|-|TRBJ1-2
CASSKTQIDSPGYTF
TGTGCCAGTAGTAAGACTCAAATCGACAGCCCCGGCTACACCTTC
>-|TRBV19|TRBD2|TRBJ2-7
CASSMTSGPYEQYF
TGTGCCAGTAGTATGACTAGCGGACCCTACGAGCAGTACTTC
>many|TRBV11-2|TRBD1|TRBJ2-1
CASSPFFGTGAYNEQFF
TGTGCCAGCAGCCCCTTCTTCGGGACAGGGGCCTACAATGAGCAGTTCTTC
>many|TRBV20-1|TRBD1|TRBJ2-7
CSAEGVDRLGRYF
TGCAGTGCCGAGGGGGTGGACAGGTTGGGGAGGTACTTC
>many|TRBV12-5|-|TRBJ2-7
CASGLDRVYEQYF
TGTGCTAGTGGTTTGGACAGGGTCTACGAGCAGTACTTC
>-|TRBV7-8|TRBD1|TRBJ1-6
CASSTGQGPPLHF
TGTGCCAGCAGCACGGGACAGGGACCACCCCTCCACTTT
>-|TRBV2|TRBD1|TRBJ1-2
CASSAGQGSPYGYTF
TGTGCCAGCAGTGCGGGACAGGGGTCTCCCTATGGCTACACCTTC
>few|TRBV6-2/TRBV6-3|-|TRBJ1-1
CASSRHGAGGSFEAFF
TGTGCCAGCAGTCGCCACGGTGCCGGGGGATCCTTTGAAGCTTTCTTT
>few|TRBV24-1|-|TRBJ2-5
CATSESPKAAQYF
TGTGCCACCAGTGAGAGCCCAAAGGCGGCCCAGTACTTC
>-|TRBV5-1|-|TRBJ1-1
CASSYQAPGSTEAFF
TGCGCCAGCAGCTACCAGGCGCCGGGGAGCACTGAAGCTTTCTTT
>-|TRBV7-7|-|TRBJ1-5
CASSTHLTGTGRPQHF
TGTGCTAGCAGCACTCATCTAACGGGGACCGGTAGGCCCCAGCATTTT
>-|TRBV29-1|TRBD1|TRBJ1-2
CSVVAGQKNYGYTF
TGCAGCGTTGTGGCGGGACAGAAGAACTATGGCTACACCTTC
>many|TRBV19|TRBD1|TRBJ1-2
CASRTTGIYGYTF
TGTGCCAGTAGAACGACAGGGATCTATGGCTACACCTTC
>-|TRBV15|-|TRBJ1-1
CATTLIGTEAFF
TGTGCCACCACCCTAATTGGCACTGAAGCTTTCTTT
>many|TRBV19|-|TRBJ2-7
CASTPRGLYEQYF
TGTGCCAGTACCCCTAGGGGCCTCTACGAGCAGTACTTC
>many|TRBV20-1|-|TRBJ1-4
CSARSIGEKLFF
TGCAGTGCTAGATCCATTGGGGAAAAACTGTTTTTT
>few|TRBV11-2|TRBD1|TRBJ2-7
CASSFHGQDYEQYF
TGTGCCAGCAGCTTCCACGGACAGGACTACGAGCAGTACTTC
>many|TRBV7-3|TRBD1|TRBJ1-6
CASSPGGTGNSPLHF
TGTGCCAGCAGCCCAGGTGGGACAGGGAACTCACCCCTCCACTTT
>-|TRBV7-9|-|TRBJ2-5
CASSLANQETQYF
TGTGCCAGCAGCTTAGCGAACCAAGAGACCCAGTACTTC
>many|TRBV2|TRBD2|TRBJ2-1
CARASGRAYNEQFF
TGTGCCAGAGCTAGCGGGAGAGCCTACAATGAGCAGTTCTTC
>few|TRBV6-1|TRBD1|TRBJ1-5
CASSESGGNQPQHF
TGTGCCAGCAGTGAGTCAGGGGGGAATCAGCCCCAGCATTTT
>once|TRBV20-1|-|TRBJ2-5
CSAINPDPRGETQYF
TGCAGTGCCATTAACCCGGACCCCCGAGGAGAGACCCAGTACTTC